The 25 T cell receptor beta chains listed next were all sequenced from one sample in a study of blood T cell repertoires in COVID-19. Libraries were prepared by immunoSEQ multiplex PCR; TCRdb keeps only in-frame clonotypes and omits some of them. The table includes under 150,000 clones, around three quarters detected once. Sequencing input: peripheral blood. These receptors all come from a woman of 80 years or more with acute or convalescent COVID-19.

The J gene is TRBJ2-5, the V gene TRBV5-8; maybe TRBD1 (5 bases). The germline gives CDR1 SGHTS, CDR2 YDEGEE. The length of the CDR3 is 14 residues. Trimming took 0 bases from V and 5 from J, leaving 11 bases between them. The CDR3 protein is CASSLGAGWETQYF. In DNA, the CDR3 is TGTGCCAGCAGCTTGGGAGCAGGGTGGGAGACCCAGTACTTC.

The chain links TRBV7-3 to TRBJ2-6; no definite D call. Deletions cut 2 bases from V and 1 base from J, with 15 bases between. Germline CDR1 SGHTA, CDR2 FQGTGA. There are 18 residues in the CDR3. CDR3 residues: CASSLGESSLSGANVLTF. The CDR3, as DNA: TGTGCCAGCAGCTTAGGAGAGAGTAGTCTATCTGGGGCCAACGTCCTGACTTTC.

The CDR3 DNA sequence: TGTGCCAGCAGACCAGACAGAATTACTGAAGCTTTCTTT. Protein sequence: CASRPDRITEAFF. The V and J genes are TRBV6-6 and TRBJ1-1, with a tentative D call TRBD1 (5 bases). Per the germline V gene, CDR1 is MNHNY and CDR2 is SVGAGI (reference sequence). V was shortened by 6 bases and J by 5 bases, with 13 bases between the two germline ends. This CDR3 has 13 amino acids.

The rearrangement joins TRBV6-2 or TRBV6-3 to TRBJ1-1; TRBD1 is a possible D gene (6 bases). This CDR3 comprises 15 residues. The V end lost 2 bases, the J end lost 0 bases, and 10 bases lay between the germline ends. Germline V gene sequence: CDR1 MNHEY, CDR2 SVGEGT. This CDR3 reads CASSYMDRLNTEAFF. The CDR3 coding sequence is TGTGCCAGCAGTTACATGGACAGACTGAACACTGAAGCTTTCTTT.

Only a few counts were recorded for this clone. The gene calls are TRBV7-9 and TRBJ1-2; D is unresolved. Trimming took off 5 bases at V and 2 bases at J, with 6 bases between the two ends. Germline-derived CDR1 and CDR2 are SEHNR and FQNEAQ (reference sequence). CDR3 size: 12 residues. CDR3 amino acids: CASSPQNYGYTF. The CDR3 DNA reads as TGTGCCAGCAGCCCGCAGAACTATGGCTACACCTTC.

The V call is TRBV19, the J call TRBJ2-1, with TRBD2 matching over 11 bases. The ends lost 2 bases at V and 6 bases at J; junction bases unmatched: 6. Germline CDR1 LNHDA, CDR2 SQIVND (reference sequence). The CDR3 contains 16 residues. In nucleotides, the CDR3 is TGTGCCAGTAGTATACAACAACTAGCGGGAGTCAATGAGCAGTTCTTC. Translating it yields CASSIQQLAGVNEQFF.

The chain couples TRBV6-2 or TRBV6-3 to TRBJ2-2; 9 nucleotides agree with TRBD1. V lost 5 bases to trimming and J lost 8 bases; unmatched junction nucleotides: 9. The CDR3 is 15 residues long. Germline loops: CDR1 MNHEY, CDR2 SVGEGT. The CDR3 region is CASSPPDRGKGELFF. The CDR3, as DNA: TGTGCCAGCAGTCCGCCAGACAGGGGGAAGGGGGAGCTGTTTTTT.

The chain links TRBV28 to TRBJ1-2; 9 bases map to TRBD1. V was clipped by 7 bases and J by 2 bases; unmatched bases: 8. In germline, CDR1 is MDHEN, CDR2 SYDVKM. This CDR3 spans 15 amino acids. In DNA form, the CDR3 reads TGTGCCAGCACCCCTGATGGGACAGGGAACTATGGCTACACCTTC. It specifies CASTPDGTGNYGYTF.

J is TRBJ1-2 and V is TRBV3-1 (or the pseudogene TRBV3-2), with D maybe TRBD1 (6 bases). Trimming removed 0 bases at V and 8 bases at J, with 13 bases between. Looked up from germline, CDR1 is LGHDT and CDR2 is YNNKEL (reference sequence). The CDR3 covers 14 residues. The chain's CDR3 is CASSQEGGGRGYTF. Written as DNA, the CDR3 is TGTGCCAGCAGCCAAGAGGGAGGGGGACGAGGCTACACCTTC.

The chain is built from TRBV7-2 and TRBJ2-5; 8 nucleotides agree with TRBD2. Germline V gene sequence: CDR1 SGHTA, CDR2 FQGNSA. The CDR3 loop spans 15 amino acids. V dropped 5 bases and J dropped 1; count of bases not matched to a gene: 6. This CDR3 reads CASSIRRGGQETQYF. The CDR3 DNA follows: TGTGCCAGCAGCATCCGACGGGGGGGCCAAGAGACCCAGTACTTC.

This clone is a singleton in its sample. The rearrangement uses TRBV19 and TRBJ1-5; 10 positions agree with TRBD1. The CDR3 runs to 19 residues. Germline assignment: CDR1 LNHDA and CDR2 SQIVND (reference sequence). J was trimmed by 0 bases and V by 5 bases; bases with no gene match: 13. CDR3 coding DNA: TGTGCCAGTAGTCCCGAGACAGGGGGCGTAGTGGGTAGCAATCAGCCCCAGCATTTT. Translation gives CASSPETGGVVGSNQPQHF.

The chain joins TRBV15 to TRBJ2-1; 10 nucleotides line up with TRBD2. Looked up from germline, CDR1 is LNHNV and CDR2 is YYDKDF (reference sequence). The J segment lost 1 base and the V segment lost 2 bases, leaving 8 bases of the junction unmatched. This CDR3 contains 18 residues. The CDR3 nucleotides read TGTGCCACCAGCAGATCCCAGCGGGAGGGCCAATCCTACAATGAGCAGTTCTTC. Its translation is CATSRSQREGQSYNEQFF.

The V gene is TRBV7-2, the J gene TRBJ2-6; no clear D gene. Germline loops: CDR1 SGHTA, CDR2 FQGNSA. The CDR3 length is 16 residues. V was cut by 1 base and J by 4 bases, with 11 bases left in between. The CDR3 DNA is TGTGCCAGCAGCTTAGTACGCACACCGGGGGCCAACGTCCTGACTTTC. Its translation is CASSLVRTPGANVLTF.

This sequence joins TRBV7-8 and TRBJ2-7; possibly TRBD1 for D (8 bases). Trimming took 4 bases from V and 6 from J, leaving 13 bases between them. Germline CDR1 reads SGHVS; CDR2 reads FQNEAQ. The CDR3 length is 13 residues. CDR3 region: CASSSNRGGEQYF. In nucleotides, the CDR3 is TGTGCCAGCAGCTCGAACAGGGGGGGCGAGCAGTACTTC.

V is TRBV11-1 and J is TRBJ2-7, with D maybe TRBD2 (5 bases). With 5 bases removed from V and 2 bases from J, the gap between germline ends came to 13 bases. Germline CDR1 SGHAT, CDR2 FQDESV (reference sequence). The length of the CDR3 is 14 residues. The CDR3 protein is CASSATGFTYEQYF. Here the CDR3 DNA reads TGTGCCAGCAGCGCCACGGGGTTTACCTACGAGCAGTACTTC.

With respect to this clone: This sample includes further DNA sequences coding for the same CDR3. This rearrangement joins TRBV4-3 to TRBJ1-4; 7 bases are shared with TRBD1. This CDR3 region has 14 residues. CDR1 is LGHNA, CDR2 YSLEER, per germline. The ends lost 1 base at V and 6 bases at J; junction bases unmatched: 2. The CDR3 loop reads CASSQGGTDEKLFF. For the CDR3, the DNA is TGCGCCAGCAGCCAAGGGGGGACAGATGAAAAACTGTTTTTT.

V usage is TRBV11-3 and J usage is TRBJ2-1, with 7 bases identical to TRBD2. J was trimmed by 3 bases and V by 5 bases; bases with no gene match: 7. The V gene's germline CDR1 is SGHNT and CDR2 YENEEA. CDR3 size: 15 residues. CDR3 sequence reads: CASSRGRELYNEQFF. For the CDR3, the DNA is TGTGCCAGCAGCCGAGGGAGGGAGCTCTACAATGAGCAGTTCTTC.

The CDR3, as DNA: TGTGCCAGCAGTGAAGGGACAGCGAACACCGGGGAGCTGTTTTTT. This codes for CASSEGTANTGELFF. This sequence joins TRBV25-1 and TRBJ2-2; 7 bases map to TRBD1. Germline assignment: CDR1 MGHDK and CDR2 SYGVNS. The trim removed 2 bases at V and 0 bases at J, leaving 0 bases unmatched. The CDR3 sequence is 15 residues long. The variable domain in full, with the rest retrieved from reference TRBV25-1 and TRBJ2-2, is EADIYQTPRYLVIGTGKKITLECSQTMGHDKMYWYQQDPGMELHLIHYSYGVNSTEKGDLSSESTVSRIRTEHFPLTLESARPSHTSQYLCASSEGTANTGELFFGEGSRLTVL.

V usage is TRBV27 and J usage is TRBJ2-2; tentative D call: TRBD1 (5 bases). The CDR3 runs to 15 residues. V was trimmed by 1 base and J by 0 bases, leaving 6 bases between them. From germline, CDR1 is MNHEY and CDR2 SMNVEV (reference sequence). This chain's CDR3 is CASSLWGSNTGELFF. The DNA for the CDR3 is TGTGCCAGCAGTTTATGGGGCTCGAACACCGGGGAGCTGTTTTTT.

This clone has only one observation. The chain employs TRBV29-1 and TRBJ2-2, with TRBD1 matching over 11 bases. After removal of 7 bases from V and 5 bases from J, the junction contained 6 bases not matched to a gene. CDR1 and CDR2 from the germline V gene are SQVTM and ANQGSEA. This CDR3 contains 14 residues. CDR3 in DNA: TGCAGCGGAAGGACAGGGGGCGGGACCGGGGAGCTGTTTTTT. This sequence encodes CSGRTGGGTGELFF.

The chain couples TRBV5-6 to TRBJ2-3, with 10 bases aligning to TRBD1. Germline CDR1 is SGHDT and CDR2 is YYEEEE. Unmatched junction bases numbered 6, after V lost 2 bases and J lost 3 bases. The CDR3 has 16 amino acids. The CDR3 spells CASSLGTGDYTDTQYF. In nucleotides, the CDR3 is TGTGCCAGCAGCTTAGGGACAGGGGACTATACAGATACGCAGTATTTT.

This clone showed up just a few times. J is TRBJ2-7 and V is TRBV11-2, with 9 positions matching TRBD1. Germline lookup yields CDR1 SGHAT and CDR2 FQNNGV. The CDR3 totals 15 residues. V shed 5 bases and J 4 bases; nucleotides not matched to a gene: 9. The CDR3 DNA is TGTGCCAGCAGCCAGCGGGACAGGGTTGAGTACGAGCAGTACTTC. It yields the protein CASSQRDRVEYEQYF.

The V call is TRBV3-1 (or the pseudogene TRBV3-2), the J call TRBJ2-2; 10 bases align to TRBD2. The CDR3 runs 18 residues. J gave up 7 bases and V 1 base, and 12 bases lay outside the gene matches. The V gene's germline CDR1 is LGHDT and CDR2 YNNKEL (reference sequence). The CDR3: CASSQAALAGAPGGELFF. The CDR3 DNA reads TGTGCCAGCAGCCAAGCCGCGCTAGCGGGGGCCCCCGGCGGGGAGCTGTTTTTT.

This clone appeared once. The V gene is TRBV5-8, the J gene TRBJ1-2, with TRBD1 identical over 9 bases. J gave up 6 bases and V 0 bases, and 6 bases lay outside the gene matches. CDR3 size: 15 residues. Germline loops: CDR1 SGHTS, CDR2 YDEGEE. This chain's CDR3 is CASSLVGTGMHGYTF. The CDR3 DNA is TGTGCCAGCAGCTTGGTGGGGACAGGGATGCATGGCTACACCTTC.

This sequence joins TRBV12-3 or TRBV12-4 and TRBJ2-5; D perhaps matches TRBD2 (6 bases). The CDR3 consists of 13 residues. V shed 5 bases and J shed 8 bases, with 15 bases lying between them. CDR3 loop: CASSLGTPPTQYF. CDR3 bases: TGTGCCAGCAGTCTGGGGACTCCACCCACCCAGTACTTC.